Below, one TCR beta chain is given with its context. Positively selected for CCR7, the CD45RO-negative cells used as naive CD8 cells excluded terminally differentiated effector memory CD45RA+ cells. This sample is drawn from a study of shared clonotypes between healthy human individuals. Across the study: Aged 18 to 49, the donors were a couple of women and a few men.

The method was immunoSEQ multiplex PCR; TCRdb's version includes in-frame clones alone and lacks a portion of them. The sample has millions of clones; about 95% are singletons. Sequencing was carried out using naive CD8+ T cells sorted from blood. The TCR originated in a man aged 18 to 35 in good health.

CDR3 sequence reads: CASSSDPYEQYF. In DNA form, the CDR3 reads TGTGCCAGCAGCTCTGACCCCTACGAGCAGTACTTC. The chain uses TRBV27 and TRBJ2-7; D unresolved. The CDR3 totals 12 residues. Germline CDR1 reads MNHEY; CDR2 reads SMNVEV (reference sequence). Trimming took off 6 bases at V and 2 bases at J, with 8 bases between the two ends.